This T cell receptor beta chain was profiled in a study of blood T cell repertoires in COVID-19 (dated by TCRdb to 2018 to 2020). About the study as a whole: The collaborator samples originated in the United States, Italy and Spain and spanned the acute and convalescent phases of COVID-19. The material from the prospective study consisted of cDNA or gDNA derived from T cells, B-cell-depleted T cells, or PBMCs. The dataset comprised deeply sampled blood TCRbeta repertoires from subjects exposed to, actively infected with, or recovered from COVID-19. The repertoires were released in a freely available public database meant as a resource for research on the immune response to SARS-CoV-2. Samples came from the ongoing ImmuneRACE study (first 160 participants) plus 1,254 subjects from 6 global collaborators. Sample metadata almost always included a de-identified subject ID, COVID-19 status, age in years and sex. Where HLA class I and class II types were available, the types were taken from metadata supplied by the sample provider, not from assay-based typing.

Overall results and qualifications from the work: How much clinical and demographic metadata was included differed by source and by participant, and the metadata was provided uncurated.

In Seattle, one collaborating source enrolled patients while the infection was active and tracked those patients longitudinally over the course of disease. Each collaborating institution followed its own protocols to collect whole blood in K2EDTA tubes. Collaborator samples were shipped for TCRbeta analysis as frozen whole blood, isolated PBMCs, or DNA extracted from either sample type. This clone was seen more than once but under ten times. Its specific antigen is unknown. The input lacks base qualities; no much larger clone sits a single base away. TCRbeta CDR3 regions were amplified from genomic DNA by means of the immunoSEQ Assay, a bias-controlled multiplex PCR. Concerning the study's data processing: Within the assay, amplification of reference gene primers was used to estimate how many nucleated cells each sample contained. To quantify the absolute abundance of each unique TCRbeta CDR3 rearrangement, sequence reads were collapsed and filtered. For each sample, productive Simpson clonality was calculated as the square root of Simpson's diversity index across productive rearrangements. TCRdb mirrors the immuneACCESS table, restricted to in-frame sequences. Some clones are absent from its copies; in checked studies, under half trace to an unresolved V gene, and the reason for the others is unknown. That table supplies the V and J calls and clone size; D and trimming were determined from the DNA. The sample table contains around 340,000 clones; only one count was recorded for 65% to 90% of them. 7.1% of the sample is in the top ten clones.

From a lookup of the germline V gene, CDR1 and CDR2 are SGDLS and YYNGEE. Trimming at the junction amounts to 2 bases on V and 5 bases on J, and the germline ends lie 18 bases apart. From the cysteine up to the phenylalanine, the CDR3 has a length of 16 residues. Only the CDR3 portion is preserved as DNA: 48 bases, with reading frame beginning at the first base. This receptor was obtained from a woman aged 60-75 years with COVID-19, enrolled during active disease. The sequencing input was peripheral blood. This chain is built from TRBV9 and TRBJ2-3; TRBD2 could be the D gene, as 6 bases match. The CDR3 corresponds to CASSVDGAIGGDTQYF. The nucleotide sequence reads TGTGCCAGCAGCGTGGATGGGGCCATCGGGGGAGATACGCAGTATTTT.